The 4 T cell receptor beta chains below all came from one sample that was sequenced in a study of shared clonotypes between healthy human individuals. Naive CD8 isolation took CD45RO-negative cells positively selected for CCR7 and excluded terminally differentiated effector memory CD45RA+ cells. The repertoire was sequenced with immunoSEQ multiplex PCR; TCRdb's copy has only in-frame clones and lacks some. The sample lists hundreds of thousands of clones; 95% to 96% were seen once. Sequenced sample: naive CD8+ T cells sorted from blood. These receptor sequences come from a woman aged 25 to 45 in good health.

This chain connects TRBV28 to TRBJ1-2; D is perhaps TRBD1 (5 bases). Trimming removed 5 bases from V and 6 bases from J, with 13 bases in between. Germline CDR1 is MDHEN and CDR2 is SYDVKM. The CDR3 runs 13 residues. CDR3 sequence reads: CASSVTGTHGYTF. The CDR3 DNA sequence: TGTGCCAGCAGTGTAACCGGGACGCATGGCTACACCTTC.

The rearrangement links TRBV6-1 to TRBJ2-7, with TRBD1 identical over 10 bases. CDR1 is MNHNS, CDR2 SASEGT, per germline. After removal of 7 bases from V and 6 bases from J, the junction contained 9 bases not matched to a gene. The CDR3 length is 14 residues. The CDR3 loop is CASNRAGTGVEQYF. The CDR3 region has the DNA TGTGCCAGCAACCGAGCCGGGACAGGGGTCGAGCAGTACTTC.

The chain combines TRBV27 with TRBJ2-5, with 9 bases fitting TRBD1. The J call may be faulty, since TRBJ2-7 better matches the DNA end. The CDR3 totals 13 residues. Germline V lookup: CDR1 MNHEY, CDR2 SMNVEV (reference sequence). CDR3 nucleotide sequence: TGTGCCAGCAGTACCGGGACAGGGAACGAGCAGTACTTC. Protein product: CASSTGTGNEQYF.

V is TRBV9 and J is TRBJ2-7; TRBD2 might be the D (5 bases). This CDR3 is 16 amino acids long. From germline, CDR1 is SGDLS and CDR2 YYNGEE. V was cut by 3 bases and J by 1 base, with 17 bases left in between. The CDR3 nucleotides are TGTGCCAGCAGCGGCCCCGCGGAGGCGTATTCCTACGAGCAGTACTTC. Translation: CASSGPAEAYSYEQYF.